A few counts support the clone carrying this T cell receptor beta chain. Its cognate antigen is unknown. CDR3 size: 15 residues. V lost 1 base and J lost 11; bases outside the gene matches: 9. CDR1 GTSNPN and CDR2 SVGIG come from the germline V gene (reference sequence). This record belongs to a study of T cells after yellow fever vaccination. Study-wide results and caveats: Post-booster samples contained most primary-vaccination clones (approximately 96% CD4, around 90% CD8).

5'RACE template switching produced TCR cDNA carrying a universal primer site and UMIs. Via MiXCR, TCRdb re-called the 5' RACE reads, giving one row per CDR3 protein. The sample carries hundreds of thousands of distinct CDR3 sequences, about 13% recorded once. The clonotype originates from a man aged 25 to 40 who received the YFV17D yellow fever vaccine. The source was PBMCs, collected on the day of the yellow fever booster vaccination. V is TRBV30 and J is TRBJ1-6; TRBD1 matches at 9 bases. The CDR3 sequence: CAWSAPGQGWPPLHF. As DNA, the CDR3 is TGTGCCTGGAGTGCGCCGGGACAGGGTTGGCCACCCCTCCACTTT.